This paragraph reports one T cell receptor beta chain. The antigen remains unidentified. Naive CD8 populations comprised CD45RO-negative cells positively selected for CCR7, excluding terminally differentiated effector memory CD45RA+ cells. TCRdb's table, derived via immunoSEQ multiplex PCR, lists solely in-frame clones and lacks some. This table has roughly 1,800,000 clones, about 94% appearing once. Germline assignment: CDR1 SGHTA and CDR2 FQGNSA. Trimming stripped 3 bases from V and 1 base from J, with 11 bases between. This CDR3 has 15 residues. These data come from a study of shared clonotypes between healthy human individuals. Study-level information: Aged 18 to 49, the donors were a couple of women and a few men.

General study points: Non-shared clonotypes showed lower generation probabilities than clonotypes common to all four donors. The rarefaction results pointed to incomplete sorted-subset sequencing despite large depth. Generally, naive subsets (rather than memory subsets) showed larger estimated richness.

The sequenced sample was naive CD8+ T cells sorted from blood. The rearrangement joins TRBV7-2 to TRBJ2-3; tentatively, D is TRBD2 (6 bases). The TCR originated in a man aged 18 to 29 in good health. This chain's CDR3 is CASSFGPGGTDTQYF. The CDR3 DNA follows: TGTGCCAGCAGCTTTGGCCCGGGGGGCACAGATACGCAGTATTTT.